This T cell receptor beta chain came from a study of T cells in Graves' hyperthyroidism and ophthalmopathy. General study points: Most expanded thyroid clonotypes above 0.001 also appeared in blood.

TCR beta CDR3 regions were amplified from RNA. The primer set for the first-round RT-PCR of the TCR CDR3 was HTBI. TCRdb independently ran MiXCR on the multiplex PCR reads; one entry per CDR3 protein. The sample holds 250,000 to 300,000 distinct CDR3 sequences, 13% to 15% seen once. The CDR3 has 16 amino acids. Deletions cut 5 bases from V and 2 bases from J, with 17 bases between. CDR1 and CDR2 from the germline V gene are MNHNS and SASEGT. This clonotype was counted many times. The antigen is unknown. The receptor was derived from a woman aged 35 to 49 with Graves' hyperthyroidism that later progressed to Graves' ophthalmopathy. The chain couples TRBV6-1 to TRBJ2-3; D might be TRBD1 (6 bases). The sample was blood. CDR3: CASSPGWGQNTDTQYF. DNA of the CDR3: TGTGCCAGCAGTCCGGGGTGGGGGCAGAACACAGATACGCAGTATTTT.